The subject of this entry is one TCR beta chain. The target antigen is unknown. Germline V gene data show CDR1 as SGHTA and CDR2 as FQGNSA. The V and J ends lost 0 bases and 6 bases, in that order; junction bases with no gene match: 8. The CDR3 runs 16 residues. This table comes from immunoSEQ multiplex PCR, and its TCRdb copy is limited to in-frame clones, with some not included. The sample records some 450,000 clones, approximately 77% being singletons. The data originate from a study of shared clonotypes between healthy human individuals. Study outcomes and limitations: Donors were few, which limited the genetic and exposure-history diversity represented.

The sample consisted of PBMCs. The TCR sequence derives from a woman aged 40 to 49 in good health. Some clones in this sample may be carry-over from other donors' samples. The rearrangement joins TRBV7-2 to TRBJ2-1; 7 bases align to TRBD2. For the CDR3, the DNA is TGTGCCAGCAGCTTAGCCCGACTAGCTAGCGGCAATGAGCAGTTCTTC. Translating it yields CASSLARLASGNEQFF.